Below are 2 T cell receptor beta chains sequenced from a single sample in a study of cytomegalovirus exposure and HLA in healthy donors. PCR amplification relied on 60 Vbeta primers (plus 13 Jbeta primers). Measured with immunoSEQ multiplex PCR; TCRdb has only the in-frame clones, and not every one. In the table there are about 150,000 clones, about 84% of which are singletons. Sequenced input: PBMCs. These receptors originate from a woman between 35 and 50 years old in good health and CMV-seropositive.

This rearrangement joins TRBV7-9 to TRBJ2-1, with 11 bases matching TRBD1. CDR1 and CDR2 (germline): SEHNR, FQNEAQ (reference sequence). The CDR3 has 17 residues. Trimming at V came to 4 bases and at J to 3 bases, leaving 8 bases not matched to a gene. The CDR3 DNA is TGTGCCAGCAGCTCTGAGAGCGGGACAGGGGGCTACAATGAGCAGTTCTTC. Translating it yields CASSSESGTGGYNEQFF.

This chain links TRBV9 with TRBJ2-1; D is unresolved. V lost 0 bases to trimming and J lost 0 bases, with 7 bases between them. Germline CDR1 is SGDLS and CDR2 is YYNGEE. The CDR3 is 15 residues long. CDR3 protein: CASSVVMSSYNEQFF. Here the CDR3 DNA reads TGTGCCAGCAGCGTAGTTATGAGCTCCTACAATGAGCAGTTCTTC.